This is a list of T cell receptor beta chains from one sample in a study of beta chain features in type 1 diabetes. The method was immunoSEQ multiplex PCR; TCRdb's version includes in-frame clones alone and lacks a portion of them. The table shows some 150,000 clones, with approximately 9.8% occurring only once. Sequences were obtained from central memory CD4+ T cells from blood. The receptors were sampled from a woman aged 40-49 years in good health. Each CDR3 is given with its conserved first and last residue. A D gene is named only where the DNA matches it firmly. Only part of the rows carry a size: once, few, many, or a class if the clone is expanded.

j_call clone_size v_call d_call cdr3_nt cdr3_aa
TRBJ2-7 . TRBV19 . TGTGCCACCAGCCCGGGTGCAACTCAAGAGCAGTACTTC CATSPGATQEQYF
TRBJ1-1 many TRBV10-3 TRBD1 TGTGCCATCAGTGACGGGGGACAGGCCGGTTTCTTT CAISDGGQAGFF
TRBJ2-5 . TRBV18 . TGTGCCAGCTCACCATCGCAGCAAGAGACCCAGTACTTC CASSPSQQETQYF
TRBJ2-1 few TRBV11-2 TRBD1 TGTGCCAGCAGCTCTGGACAGGGTCTGGATGAGCAGTTCTTC CASSSGQGLDEQFF
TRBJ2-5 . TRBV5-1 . TGCGCCAGCAACGGTGGGCTACAGGGCCAACAAGAGACCCAGTACTTC CASNGGLQGQQETQYF
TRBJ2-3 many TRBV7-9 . TGTGCCAGTGCCCCGGACTCCGCAGATACGCAGTATTTT CASAPDSADTQYF
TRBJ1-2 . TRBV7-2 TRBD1 TGTGCCAGCAGCTTCGACAGGGAGAGTTACTATGGCTACACCTTC CASSFDRESYYGYTF
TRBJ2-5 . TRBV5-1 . TGCGCCAGCAGCTTGGGTGCAGGGGGAGGCAAAGAGACCCAGTACTTC CASSLGAGGGKETQYF
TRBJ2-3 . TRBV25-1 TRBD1 TGTGCCAGCAGTGAGCAGGGGGTTCGCACAGATACGCAGTATTTT CASSEQGVRTDTQYF
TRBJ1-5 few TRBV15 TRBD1 TGTGCCACCAGCAGAGGACAGGGGGCGAGTCAGCCCCAGCATTTT CATSRGQGASQPQHF
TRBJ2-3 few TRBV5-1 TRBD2 TGCGCCAGCAGCTCCCGCGCTAGCGGGGCCACCACAGATACGCAGTATTTT CASSSRASGATTDTQYF
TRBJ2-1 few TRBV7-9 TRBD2 TGTGCCAGCAGCCTAAGCGGGGGTGGATACAATGAGCAGTTCTTC CASSLSGGGYNEQFF
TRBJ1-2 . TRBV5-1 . TGCGCCAGCAGCTCTGACATAACCTATGGCTACACCTTC CASSSDITYGYTF
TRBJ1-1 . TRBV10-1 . TGCGCCAGCGCTCCGGGACTGGGGAACACTGAAGCTTTCTTT CASAPGLGNTEAFF
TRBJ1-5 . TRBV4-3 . TGCGCCAGCAGCCAAGACGTGGGCTTACCCCAGCATTTT CASSQDVGLPQHF
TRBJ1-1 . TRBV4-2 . TGTGCCAGCAGCCTCGACAGGAACACTGAAGCTTTCTTT CASSLDRNTEAFF
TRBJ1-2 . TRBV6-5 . TGTGCCACCGGAGAACGATTCTATGGCTACACCTTC CATGERFYGYTF
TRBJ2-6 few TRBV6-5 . TGTGCCAGCAGGACCGCAGGGGCTGGGGCCAACGTCCTGACTTTC CASRTAGAGANVLTF
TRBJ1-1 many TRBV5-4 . TGTGCCAGCAGCCGATCTGCGGTTAACACTGAAGCTTTCTTT CASSRSAVNTEAFF
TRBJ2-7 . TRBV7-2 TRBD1 TGTGCCAGCAGCTTAGAGAGTTTAGCAGGGGGCGAGCAGTACTTC CASSLESLAGGEQYF
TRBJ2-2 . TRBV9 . TGTGCCAGCAGGGGGCAATCCGCAAATGAGCTGTTTTTT CASRGQSANELFF
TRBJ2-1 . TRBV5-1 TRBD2 TGCGCCAGCAGATTGACTAGCGGGGGGGCCTCTGAGCAGTTCTTC CASRLTSGGASEQFF
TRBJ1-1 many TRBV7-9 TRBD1 TGTGCCAGCAGCCTCCTTCTGGGACAGGGAGCGTCAGCTTTCTTT CASSLLLGQGASAFF
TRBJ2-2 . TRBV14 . TGTGCCAGCAGCCGCCTTAGAACCACCGGGGAGCTGTTTTTT CASSRLRTTGELFF
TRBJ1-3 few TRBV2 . TGTGCCAGCAGCTGGGGCGAGGCCCTCTCTGGAAACACCATATATTTT CASSWGEALSGNTIYF
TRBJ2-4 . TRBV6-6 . TGTGCCAGCAGAGAGATAGCCAAAAACATTCAGTACTTC CASREIAKNIQYF
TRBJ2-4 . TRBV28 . TGTGCCAGCAGTAACCAACCCCGGAGCCAGTACTTC CASSNQPRSQYF